The text below deals with one T cell receptor beta chain. The antigen remains undetermined. Germline assignment: CDR1 SEHNR and CDR2 FQNEAQ (reference sequence). The length of the CDR3 is 14 residues. V was cut by 5 bases and J by 6 bases, with 16 bases left in between. These data belong to a study of T cell responses to AZD1222 COVID-19 vaccine. Overall study results and limits: Repertoire samples came only from after the peak T cell response. At baseline, seropositivity was found in only six or seven AZD1222 recipients.

The repertoire was sequenced with immunoSEQ multiplex PCR; TCRdb's copy has only in-frame clones and lacks some. This repertoire shows about 56,000 clones, approximately 85% found once; its top ten account for about 15%. This specimen consisted of peripheral blood, obtained on day 0 of AZD1222 vaccination. The receptor comes from an adult in good health. V is TRBV7-9 and J is TRBJ1-2, with a weak D call TRBD1 (6 bases). CDR3 DNA sequence: TGTGCCAGCAGCCCCGGGGGGCCGTTCGATGGCTACACCTTC. Its translation: CASSPGGPFDGYTF.